One and the same sample provided the 17 T cell receptor beta chains below, sequenced in a study of blood T cell repertoires in COVID-19. Sequencing used immunoSEQ multiplex PCR; TCRdb keeps in-frame clones, though not all of them. The sample shows around 130,000 clones, 75% to 90% of them seen only once. The sample was peripheral blood. Source of these receptors: a woman aged 80 or over with acute or convalescent COVID-19.

This clone appeared a single time. The chain couples TRBV9 to TRBJ1-4; D is perhaps TRBD1 (5 bases). Trimming pared 3 bases from V and 8 bases from J, leaving 17 bases between. CDR1 and CDR2 from the germline V gene are SGDLS and YYNGEE. CDR3 length equals 15 residues. CDR3 DNA: TGTGCCAGCAGCGAGATGGGGGGAAGTGGGGAAAAACTGTTTTTT. Translated, it gives CASSEMGGSGEKLFF.

This clone was recorded many times. The rearrangement joins TRBV6-2 or TRBV6-3 to TRBJ1-2; D is perhaps TRBD1 (5 bases). The CDR3 has 18 amino acids. Germline V lookup: CDR1 MNHEY, CDR2 SVGEGT. V dropped 2 bases and J dropped 1 base, with 20 bases sitting between them. For the CDR3, the DNA is TGTGCCAGCAGTTACGAGGGGACTAGGGCGGAGTTTAACTATGGCTACACCTTC. This sequence encodes CASSYEGTRAEFNYGYTF.

The V and J genes are TRBV11-2 and TRBJ2-5, with 7 bases aligning to TRBD1. The CDR3 extends over 18 amino acids. V lost 5 bases to trimming and J lost 2 bases; unmatched junction nucleotides: 17. CDR1 and CDR2 (germline): SGHAT, FQNNGV. The CDR3 DNA sequence: TGTGCCAGCAGCCTAGGGGACAGACCAGACCCCAAACAAGAGACCCAGTACTTC. This codes for CASSLGDRPDPKQETQYF.

The chain combines TRBV4-1 with TRBJ2-7, with D maybe TRBD1 (5 bases). From germline, CDR1 is MGHRA and CDR2 YSYEKL. The CDR3 has 13 residues. V was clipped by 1 base and J by 4 bases, with 8 bases between them. The CDR3 spells CASSQGQLYEQYF. DNA of the CDR3: TGCGCCAGCAGCCAAGGACAGCTATACGAGCAGTACTTC.

V usage is TRBV24-1 and J usage is TRBJ2-3, with TRBD1 as a possible D gene (7 bases). Trimming took 1 base from V and 5 from J, leaving 15 bases between them. CDR1 is KGHDR, CDR2 SFDVKD, per germline. The CDR3 extends over 16 amino acids. The CDR3 bases are TGTGCCACCAGTGATTTAGGATGGCAGGGGGGAGATACGCAGTATTTT. It yields the protein CATSDLGWQGGDTQYF.

V usage is TRBV18 and J usage is TRBJ1-1, with 11 bases identical to TRBD1. Germline trimming cut 10 bases from V and 7 bases from J; bases unmatched to any gene: 11. Germline CDR1 KGHSH, CDR2 LQKENI. CDR3 length: 14 residues. DNA for the CDR3: TGTGCCACTACTCCCGGGACAGGGGGTTTTGAAGCTTTCTTT. Protein product: CATTPGTGGFEAFF. Drawing the rest from reference TRBV18 and TRBJ1-1, the complete variable domain is NAGVMQNPRHLVRRRGQEARLRCSPMKGHSHVYWYRQLPEEGLKFMVYLQKENIIDESGMPKERFSAEFPKEGPSILRIQQVVRGDSAAYFCATTPGTGGFEAFFGQGTRLTVV.

This sequence joins TRBV10-3 and TRBJ1-4; D is undetermined. The CDR3 covers 16 residues. Germline loops: CDR1 ENHRY, CDR2 SYGVKD. V was cut by 0 bases and J by 0 bases, with 8 bases left in between. The CDR3 DNA sequence: TGTGCCATCAGTGAGTCTAGTCTCCCAACTAATGAAAAACTGTTTTTT. This encodes CAISESSLPTNEKLFF.

Here the CDR3 reads CASSRGGSYNSPLHF. CDR3 nucleotides: TGTGCCAGCAGCCGGGGAGGCTCCTATAATTCACCCCTCCACTTT. The chain uses TRBV3-1 (or the pseudogene TRBV3-2) and TRBJ1-6; D remains unclear. This CDR3 contains 15 residues. The V gene's germline CDR1 is LGHDT and CDR2 YNNKEL (reference sequence). Trimming took 4 bases from V and 0 from J, leaving 7 bases between them.

The chain joins TRBV5-1 to TRBJ2-5; no firm D call. CDR1 SGHRS and CDR2 YFSETQ come from the germline V gene. The CDR3 is 13 amino acids. V was trimmed by 4 bases and J by 1 base, leaving 8 bases between them. The CDR3 protein is CASSTEGQETQYF. In nucleotides, the CDR3 is TGCGCCAGCAGCACAGAAGGCCAAGAGACCCAGTACTTC.

V gene TRBV10-3 combines with J gene TRBJ2-1, with D hard to call. V lost 10 bases, J lost 5 bases, and 12 bases lay in between. Germline V gene data show CDR1 as ENHRY and CDR2 as SYGVKD. The CDR3 spans 12 residues. CDR3 region: CATLEPDNEQFF. CDR3 nucleotide sequence: TGTGCCACCCTGGAGCCCGACAATGAGCAGTTCTTC.

This chain joins TRBV5-8 and TRBJ2-4, with D tentatively TRBD1 (6 bases). Germline lookup yields CDR1 SGHTS and CDR2 YDEGEE. Trimming pared 2 bases from V and 8 bases from J, leaving 11 bases between. This CDR3 comprises 13 residues. The CDR3 DNA sequence: TGTGCCAGCAGCTTTGCTCACAGGGACATTCAGTACTTC. It is translated as CASSFAHRDIQYF.

This sequence joins TRBV18 and TRBJ2-7, with no clear D. Germline V gene lookup returns CDR1 KGHSH and CDR2 LQKENI. V shed 4 bases and J shed 2 bases, with 12 bases lying between them. The CDR3 has 14 amino acids. The CDR3 DNA reads as TGTGCCAGCTCACTTGCGGCCCAAACCTACGAGCAGTACTTC. Its translation: CASSLAAQTYEQYF.

V and J are TRBV7-9 and TRBJ2-1; TRBD2 aligns across 11 bases. V shed 6 bases and J 3 bases; nucleotides not matched to a gene: 4. CDR3 length equals 15 residues. Per germline, CDR1 SEHNR and CDR2 FQNEAQ (reference sequence). The CDR3 spells CASRILAGGYNEQFF. The CDR3 DNA sequence: TGTGCCAGCAGAATTCTAGCGGGGGGCTACAATGAGCAGTTCTTC.

In this sample, this clone turned up a few times. The chain links TRBV5-6 to TRBJ1-2; D remains unclear. V lost 1 base and J lost 1, with 8 bases in between. This CDR3 comprises 14 residues. The germline V gene encodes CDR1 SGHDT and CDR2 YYEEEE. The DNA of the CDR3 is TGTGCCAGCAGCTTGAGTAGACTTAACTATGGCTACACCTTC. Translation gives CASSLSRLNYGYTF.

The chain combines TRBV2 with TRBJ1-1, with 8 nucleotides matching TRBD1. The CDR3 has 15 residues. J was trimmed by 3 bases and V by 8 bases; bases with no gene match: 11. Germline V CDR1 and CDR2: SNHLY, FYNNEI. CDR3 protein: CASQFQGAGDTEAFF. CDR3 in DNA: TGTGCCAGCCAGTTTCAGGGGGCCGGGGACACTGAAGCTTTCTTT.

This clone was seen only a few times. The CDR3 protein is CASSQEIGVDQPQHF. CDR3 DNA sequence: TGCGCCAGCAGCCAAGAAATCGGGGTTGACCAGCCCCAGCATTTT. The rearrangement uses TRBV4-1 and TRBJ1-5; no reliable D call. The ends were cut back, 0 bases at V and 7 bases at J, with 13 bases in the middle. The CDR3 is 15 residues long. The germline V gene encodes CDR1 MGHRA and CDR2 YSYEKL.

In its sample, this clone was seen a few times. This chain connects TRBV2 to TRBJ1-4, with D tentatively TRBD1 (5 bases). The germline V gene encodes CDR1 SNHLY and CDR2 FYNNEI. The CDR3 consists of 14 residues. With 4 bases removed from V and 8 bases from J, the gap between germline ends came to 14 bases. For the CDR3, the DNA is TGTGCCAGCAGTGGAGACGGGGGAACGGAAAAACTGTTTTTT. Translated, it gives CASSGDGGTEKLFF.